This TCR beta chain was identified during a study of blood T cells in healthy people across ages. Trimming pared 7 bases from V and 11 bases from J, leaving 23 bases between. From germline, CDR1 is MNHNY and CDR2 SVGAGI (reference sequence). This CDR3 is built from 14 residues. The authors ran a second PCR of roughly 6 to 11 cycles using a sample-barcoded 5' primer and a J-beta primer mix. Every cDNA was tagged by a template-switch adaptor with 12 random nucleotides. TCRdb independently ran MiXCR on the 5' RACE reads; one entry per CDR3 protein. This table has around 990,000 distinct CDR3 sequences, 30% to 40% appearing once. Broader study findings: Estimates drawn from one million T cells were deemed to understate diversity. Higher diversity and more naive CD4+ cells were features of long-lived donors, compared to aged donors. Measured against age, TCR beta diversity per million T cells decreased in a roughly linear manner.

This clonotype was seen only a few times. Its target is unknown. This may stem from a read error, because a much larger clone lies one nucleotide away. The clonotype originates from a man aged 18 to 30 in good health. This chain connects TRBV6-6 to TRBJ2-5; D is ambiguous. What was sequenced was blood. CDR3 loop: CASNAEGSYNEQYF. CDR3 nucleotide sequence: TGTGCCAGCAATGCCGAAGGGTCTTACAATGAGCAGTACTTC.